These 16 T cell receptor beta chains share one sample of origin, sequenced in a study of graft-versus-host responses after intestinal transplantation. Sequencing used immunoSEQ multiplex PCR; TCRdb keeps in-frame clones, though not all of them. Here the sample spans under 45,000 clones, over 85% being singletons. The source was PBMCs, collected roughly 270 days after transplant. The receptors originated from a human patient who received an intestinal transplant, so some T cells may come from the graft donor.

This clone occurred once. The rearrangement links TRBV5-4 to TRBJ2-5; possibly TRBD1 or TRBD2 for D (6 bases each). The CDR3 is 17 residues long. V dropped 4 bases and J dropped 4 bases, with 23 bases sitting between them. The germline V gene encodes CDR1 SGHNT and CDR2 YYREEE (reference sequence). The DNA of the CDR3 is TGTGCCAGCAGCGCGAAGGGGGGCGCACGTTTAGGAGAGACCCAGTACTTC. It codes for CASSAKGGARLGETQYF.

The chain carries TRBV6-5 and TRBJ2-5, with D uncertain. V was pared by 2 bases and J by 5 bases, with 12 bases between. This CDR3 region has 14 residues. Germline lookup yields CDR1 MNHEY and CDR2 SVGAGI. In DNA form, the CDR3 reads TGTGCCAGCAGTTACCGACCCGGGTTGGAGACCCAGTACTTC. This gives the protein CASSYRPGLETQYF.

The chain is built from TRBV2 and TRBJ2-1; 11 nucleotides line up with TRBD2. V lost 5 bases and J lost 8; bases outside the gene matches: 2. This CDR3 is built from 13 residues. The germline CDR1 and CDR2 sequences are SNHLY and FYNNEI. CDR3 residues: CASSPLAGDEQFF. CDR3 bases: TGTGCCAGCAGTCCACTAGCGGGGGATGAGCAGTTCTTC.

The CDR3 protein is CASSRPARGNQETQYF. CDR3 nucleotides: TGTGCCAGCAGTCGTCCCGCGAGAGGGAACCAAGAGACCCAGTACTTC. The V call is TRBV27, the J call TRBJ2-5; weak D call: TRBD2 (5 bases). Trimming removed 5 bases from V and 0 bases from J, with 16 bases in between. The CDR3 spans 16 residues. Germline V gene lookup returns CDR1 MNHEY and CDR2 SMNVEV (reference sequence).

The CDR3 DNA reads TGTGCCAGCAGCCAGACTAGCGGGCTCGAGCAGTACTTC. Its protein product is CASSQTSGLEQYF. V usage is TRBV14 and J usage is TRBJ2-7, with TRBD2 matching 10 bases. V lost 3 bases and J lost 6; bases outside the gene matches: 2. The length of the CDR3 is 13 residues. The germline V gene encodes CDR1 SGHDN and CDR2 FVKESK.

The chain uses TRBV7-8 and TRBJ1-4, with 7 nucleotides matching TRBD1. The trim removed 3 bases at V and 2 bases at J, leaving 6 bases unmatched. This CDR3 is built from 16 residues. Germline V gene sequence: CDR1 SGHVS, CDR2 FQNEAQ. CDR3 loop: CASSFPADRTNEKLFF. CDR3 nucleotides: TGTGCCAGCAGCTTTCCCGCGGACAGGACTAATGAAAAACTGTTTTTT.

V usage is TRBV7-2 and J usage is TRBJ2-3; D possibly uses TRBD1 or TRBD2 (5 bases each). Germline assignment: CDR1 SGHTA and CDR2 FQGNSA. Trimming removed 5 bases from V and 1 base from J, with 13 bases in between. The CDR3 is made up of 15 amino acids. The CDR3 reads CASSPERGGTDTQYF. The CDR3 DNA follows: TGTGCCAGCAGCCCAGAGAGGGGAGGCACAGATACGCAGTATTTT. Supplemented by reference TRBV7-2 and TRBJ2-3, the full variable domain reads GAGVSQSPSNKVTEKGKDVELRCDPISGHTALYWYRQSLGQGLEFLIYFQGNSAPDKSGLPSDRFSAERTGGSVSTLTIQRTQQEDSAVYLCASSPERGGTDTQYFGPGTRLTVL.

The rearrangement uses TRBV5-1 and TRBJ1-5, with 8 nucleotides matching TRBD1. Per germline, CDR1 SGHRS and CDR2 YFSETQ. With 2 bases clipped from V and 2 bases from J, the junction kept 3 bases outside the gene matches. The CDR3 consists of 15 residues. This chain's CDR3 is CASSLTGGGNQPQHF. Written as DNA, the CDR3 is TGCGCCAGCAGCTTAACAGGGGGAGGCAATCAGCCCCAGCATTTT.

The chain has TRBV13 and TRBJ1-3, with no clear D. V gave up 0 bases and J gave up 1 base, with 4 bases separating them. The germline V gene has CDR1 PRHDT and CDR2 FYEKMQ (reference sequence). The CDR3 loop spans 14 amino acids. The CDR3 coding sequence is TGTGCCAGCAGCTTAGGGAAATCTGGAAACACCATATATTTT. Residues: CASSLGKSGNTIYF.

The J gene is TRBJ2-7, the V gene TRBV30; D is uncertain. In germline, CDR1 is GTSNPN, CDR2 SVGIG (reference sequence). Trimming took 4 bases from V and 3 from J, leaving 7 bases between them. The CDR3 is made up of 11 amino acids. The CDR3 loop is CAWTRSYEQYF. Here the CDR3 DNA reads TGTGCCTGGACTAGGAGCTACGAGCAGTACTTC.

This clone was seen a few times. V is TRBV5-4 and J is TRBJ2-7; 11 nucleotides match TRBD2. V dropped 0 bases and J dropped 6; count of bases not matched to a gene: 5. The CDR3 is 15 residues long. Germline V gene data show CDR1 as SGHNT and CDR2 as YYREEE (reference sequence). DNA for the CDR3: TGTGCCAGCAGCTTGGGTAGCGGGGGGGCCCTCGAGCAGTACTTC. Translation: CASSLGSGGALEQYF.

The V and J genes are TRBV2 and TRBJ1-6; tentatively, D is TRBD1 (6 bases). The germline V and J ends were trimmed by 5 bases and 10 bases, with 18 bases remaining between them. The CDR3 consists of 15 residues. CDR1 is SNHLY, CDR2 FYNNEI, per germline. CDR3 DNA sequence: TGTGCCAGCAGTATGATTCCGACAGGAGGATCACCCCTCCACTTT. This codes for CASSMIPTGGSPLHF.

In its sample, this clone was seen a few times. The chain is built from TRBV2 and TRBJ2-5; TRBD1 aligns across 10 bases. The CDR3 covers 15 residues. The ends lost 8 bases at V and 4 bases at J; junction bases unmatched: 10. Germline values: CDR1 SNHLY, CDR2 FYNNEI. The CDR3 region is CASHGGQGRGETQYF. CDR3 bases: TGTGCCAGCCATGGGGGACAGGGGAGAGGAGAGACCCAGTACTTC.

V usage is TRBV18 and J usage is TRBJ2-3, with 7 bases matching TRBD1. Germline V lookup: CDR1 KGHSH, CDR2 LQKENI. V shed 3 bases and J 0 bases; nucleotides not matched to a gene: 3. This CDR3 region has 15 residues. CDR3 DNA: TGTGCCAGCTCACCCGACAGGGCTAGCACAGATACGCAGTATTTT. As protein: CASSPDRASTDTQYF.

Relative to its sample, this clone is medium-sized (0.01 to 0.1%). The rearrangement links TRBV27 to TRBJ1-1; D not certain. The CDR3 is made up of 14 amino acids. Germline lookup yields CDR1 MNHEY and CDR2 SMNVEV (reference sequence). V was clipped by 3 bases and J by 3 bases, with 11 bases between them. DNA for the CDR3: TGTGCCAGCAGTTTGGATCCAAAATACACTGAAGCTTTCTTT. As protein: CASSLDPKYTEAFF.

The chain couples TRBV10-3 to TRBJ1-2; 9 nucleotides match TRBD1. With V trimmed by 3 bases and J by 6 bases, 8 bases remained unmatched. Looked up from germline, CDR1 is ENHRY and CDR2 is SYGVKD. The CDR3 runs to 15 residues. CDR3 protein: CAISDDWGQGNGYTF. The CDR3 bases are TGTGCCATCAGTGATGATTGGGGACAGGGTAATGGCTACACCTTC.